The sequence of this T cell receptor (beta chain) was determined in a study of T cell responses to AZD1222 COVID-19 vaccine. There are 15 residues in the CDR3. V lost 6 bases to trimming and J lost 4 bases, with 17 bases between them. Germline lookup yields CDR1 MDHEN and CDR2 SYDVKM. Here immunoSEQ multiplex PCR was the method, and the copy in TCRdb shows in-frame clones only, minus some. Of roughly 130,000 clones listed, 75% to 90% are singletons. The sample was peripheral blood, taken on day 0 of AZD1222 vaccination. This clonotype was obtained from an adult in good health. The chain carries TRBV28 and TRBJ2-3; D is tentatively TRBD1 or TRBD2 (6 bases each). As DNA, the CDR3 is TGTGCCAGCAGGGGCCTGGGGGGCGAAGCAGATACGCAGTATTTT. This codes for CASRGLGGEADTQYF.